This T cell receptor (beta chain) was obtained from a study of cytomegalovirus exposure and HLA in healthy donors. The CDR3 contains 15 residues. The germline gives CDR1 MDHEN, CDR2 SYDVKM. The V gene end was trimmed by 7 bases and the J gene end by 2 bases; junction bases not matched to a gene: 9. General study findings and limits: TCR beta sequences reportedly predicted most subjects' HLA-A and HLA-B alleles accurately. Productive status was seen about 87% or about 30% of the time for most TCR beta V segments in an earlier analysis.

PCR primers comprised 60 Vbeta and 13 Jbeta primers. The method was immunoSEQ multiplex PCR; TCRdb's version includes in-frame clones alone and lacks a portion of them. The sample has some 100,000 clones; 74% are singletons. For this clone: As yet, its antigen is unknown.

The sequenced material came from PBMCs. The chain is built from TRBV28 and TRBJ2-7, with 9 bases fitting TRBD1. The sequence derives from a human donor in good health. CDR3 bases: TGTGCCAGCACCCGGACAGGGGAAGTCCCCTACGAGCAGTACTTC. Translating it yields CASTRTGEVPYEQYF.